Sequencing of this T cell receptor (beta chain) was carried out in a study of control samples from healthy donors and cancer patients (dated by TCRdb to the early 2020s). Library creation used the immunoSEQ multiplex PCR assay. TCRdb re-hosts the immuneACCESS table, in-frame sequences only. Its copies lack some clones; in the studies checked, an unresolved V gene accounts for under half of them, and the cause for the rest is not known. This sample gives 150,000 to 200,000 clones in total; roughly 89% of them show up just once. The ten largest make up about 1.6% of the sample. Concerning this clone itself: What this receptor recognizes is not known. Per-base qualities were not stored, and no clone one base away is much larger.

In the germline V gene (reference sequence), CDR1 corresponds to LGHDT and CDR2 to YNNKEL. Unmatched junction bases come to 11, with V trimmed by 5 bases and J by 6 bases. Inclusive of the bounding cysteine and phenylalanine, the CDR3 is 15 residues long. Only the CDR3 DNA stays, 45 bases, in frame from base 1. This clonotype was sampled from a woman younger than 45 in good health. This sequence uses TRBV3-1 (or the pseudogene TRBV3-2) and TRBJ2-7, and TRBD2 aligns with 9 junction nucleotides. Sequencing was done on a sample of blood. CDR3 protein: CASSSRLAEVGEQYF. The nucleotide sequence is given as TGTGCCAGCAGCTCACGACTAGCGGAGGTAGGCGAGCAGTACTTC.